The present T cell receptor beta chain was sequenced within a study of blood T cell repertoires in COVID-19. Across the study: Researchers got acute and convalescent COVID-19 samples from the United States, Italy and Spain. Sources were T cells, B-cell-depleted T cells, or PBMCs; the material itself was cDNA or gDNA.

TCRdb keeps only in-frame clones here, not all; method: immunoSEQ multiplex PCR. In the table there are around 55,000 clones, about 93% of which are singletons. The CDR3 spans 15 residues. The germline V gene encodes CDR1 SGHAT and CDR2 FQDESV (reference sequence). With 5 bases clipped from V and 2 bases from J, the junction kept 4 bases outside the gene matches. The material sequenced was peripheral blood. V usage is TRBV11-1 and J usage is TRBJ2-3; 10 bases align to TRBD2. The TCR originated in a human donor with active COVID-19. The donor label of this sample is uncertain. This CDR3 is CASSPGTSDTDTQYF. The CDR3 DNA reads TGTGCCAGCAGCCCAGGGACTAGCGACACAGATACGCAGTATTTT.